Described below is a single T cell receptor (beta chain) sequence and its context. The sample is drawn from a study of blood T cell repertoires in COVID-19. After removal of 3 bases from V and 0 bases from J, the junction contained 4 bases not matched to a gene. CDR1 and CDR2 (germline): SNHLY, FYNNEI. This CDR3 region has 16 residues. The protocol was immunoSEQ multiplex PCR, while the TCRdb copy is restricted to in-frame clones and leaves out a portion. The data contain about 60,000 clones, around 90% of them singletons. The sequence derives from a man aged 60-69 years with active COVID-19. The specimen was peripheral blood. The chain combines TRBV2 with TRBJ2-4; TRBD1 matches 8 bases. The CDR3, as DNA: TGTGCCAGCAGTGATGGACAGGGAATAGCCAAAAACATTCAGTACTTC. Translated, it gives CASSDGQGIAKNIQYF. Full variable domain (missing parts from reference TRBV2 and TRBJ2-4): EPEVTQTPSHQVTQMGQEVILRCVPISNHLYFYWYRQILGQKVEFLVSFYNNEISEKSEIFDDQFSVERPDGSNFTLKIRSTKLEDSAMYFCASSDGQGIAKNIQYFGAGTRLSVL.